This T cell receptor beta chain was sequenced for a study of identical twins. In germline, CDR1 is KGHSH, CDR2 LQKENI. The CDR3 has 15 residues. V gave up 3 bases and J gave up 7 bases; unmatched junction bases: 7. TCRdb reprocessed the 5' RACE reads with MiXCR, giving one entry per CDR3 protein. The sample has about 240,000 distinct CDR3 sequences, approximately 10% seen once; the top ten hold 9% to 10%. V gene TRBV18 combines with J gene TRBJ1-3; 9 bases fit TRBD1. This TCR derives from a man aged 50 to 60 in good health. Material for sequencing was memory T cells sorted from blood. The chain's CDR3 is CASSPGQGSRNTIYF. CDR3 DNA sequence: TGTGCCAGCTCACCGGGACAGGGCTCTCGGAACACCATATATTTT.